The rows below give T cell receptor beta chains drawn from one sample of a study of T cell responses to AZD1222 COVID-19 vaccine. TCRdb's copy holds only in-frame clones and misses some; the assay was immunoSEQ multiplex PCR. The data show about 99,000 clones, roughly 90% seen once. Sequenced here: peripheral blood, sampled on day 0 of AZD1222 vaccination. These receptors came from an adult in good health. Each CDR3 is given with its conserved first and last residue. The order of the fields is CDR3 DNA, CDR3 protein, clone size, V gene, D gene, J gene. The D gene is left open where the match is weak. Where a row states a size, it is once, few, many or the class of an expanded clone; other rows omit it.

TGTGCCATCAGTGAGGGAGGGGGCGCGACCACTGAAGCTTTCTTT	CAISEGGGATTEAFF	-	TRBV10-3	TRBD1	TRBJ1-1
TGCGCCAGCACTCCTCCGGGACAGGGGGGCGAAAAACTGTTTTTT	CASTPPGQGGEKLFF	-	TRBV4-1	TRBD1	TRBJ1-4
TGTGCCAGCAGCCCTGTGTGGGGCTCAGCAGGAAACACCATATATTTT	CASSPVWGSAGNTIYF	-	TRBV11-2	-	TRBJ1-3
TGTGCCTGGATGGACAGGGGGAACTGGTATGGGCAGTACTTC	CAWMDRGNWYGQYF	-	TRBV30	TRBD1	TRBJ2-7
TGCAGCGTTAGCAGGGGCGTCCACGAGCAGTACTTC	CSVSRGVHEQYF	-	TRBV29-1	-	TRBJ2-7
TGTGCCAGTAGCTCAACAGGGGGAACGACCTACGAGCAGTACTTC	CASSSTGGTTYEQYF	-	TRBV19	TRBD1	TRBJ2-7
TGTGCCAGCAGTGAGGGGACTAGCGGGGGGCTCGGCACAGATACGCAGTATTTT	CASSEGTSGGLGTDTQYF	-	TRBV6-2/TRBV6-3	TRBD2	TRBJ2-3
TGTGCCAGCAGTGCTCAGGGTCTGAGGAGGGCCAACGTCCTGACTTTC	CASSAQGLRRANVLTF	-	TRBV6-1	-	TRBJ2-6
TGTGCCAGCAGCTACTTGGGCGGGAGCACAGATACGCAGTATTTT	CASSYLGGSTDTQYF	few	TRBV7-3	-	TRBJ2-3
TGTGCCAGCCTTCTTTCGGGCAGCCCATATAATTCACCCCTCCACTTT	CASLLSGSPYNSPLHF	-	TRBV28	-	TRBJ1-6
TGTGCCAGCAGTAAACTAGCGGGAGGGCTCGGAGGGTTGACATACGAGCAGTACTTC	CASSKLAGGLGGLTYEQYF	-	TRBV28	TRBD2	TRBJ2-7